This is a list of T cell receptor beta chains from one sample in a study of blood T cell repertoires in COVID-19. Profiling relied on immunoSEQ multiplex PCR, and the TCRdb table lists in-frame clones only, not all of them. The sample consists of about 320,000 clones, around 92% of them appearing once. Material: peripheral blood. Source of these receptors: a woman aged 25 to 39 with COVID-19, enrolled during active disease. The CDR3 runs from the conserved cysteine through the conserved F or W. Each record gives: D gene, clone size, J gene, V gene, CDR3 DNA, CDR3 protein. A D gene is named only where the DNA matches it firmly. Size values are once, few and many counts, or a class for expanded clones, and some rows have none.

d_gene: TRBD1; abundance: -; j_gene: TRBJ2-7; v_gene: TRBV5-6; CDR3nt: TGTGCCAGCAGCTTGGAGACAGGGGCCTACGAGCAGTACTTC; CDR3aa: CASSLETGAYEQYF
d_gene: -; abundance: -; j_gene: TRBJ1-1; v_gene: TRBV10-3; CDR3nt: TGTGCCATCAGCTTGGGAGCACAAAACACTGAAGCTTTCTTT; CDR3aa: CAISLGAQNTEAFF
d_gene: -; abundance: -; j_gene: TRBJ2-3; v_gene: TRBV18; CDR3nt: TGTGCCAGCTCACCACCGGGGGGAGGAACAGATACGCAGTATTTT; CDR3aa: CASSPPGGGTDTQYF
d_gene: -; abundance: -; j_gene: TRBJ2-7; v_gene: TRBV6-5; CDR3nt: TGTGCCAGCAGTTACCGCAGGGGCTACGAGCAGTACTTC; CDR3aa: CASSYRRGYEQYF
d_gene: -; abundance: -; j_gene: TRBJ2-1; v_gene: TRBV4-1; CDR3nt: TGCGCCAGCAGTCTAAGGAGCGGCCAAGATGAGCAGTTCTTC; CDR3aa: CASSLRSGQDEQFF
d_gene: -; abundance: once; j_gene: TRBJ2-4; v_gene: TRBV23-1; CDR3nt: TGCGCCAGCAGGCGGGGCAGGTTGTGCAAAAACATTCAGTACTTC; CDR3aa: CASRRGRLCKNIQYF
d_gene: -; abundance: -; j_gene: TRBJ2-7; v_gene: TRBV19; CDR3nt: TGTGCCAGTAGTTGGAGATTCGACTACGAGCAGTACTTC; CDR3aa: CASSWRFDYEQYF
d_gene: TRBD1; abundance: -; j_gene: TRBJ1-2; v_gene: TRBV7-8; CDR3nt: TGTGCCAGCAGCCCGCGGCCGGGACAGAACTATGGCTACACCTTC; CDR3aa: CASSPRPGQNYGYTF
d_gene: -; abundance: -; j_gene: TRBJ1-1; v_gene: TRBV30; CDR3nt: TGTGCCTGGAGTACTATAGGGGGTCCGGGTGAAGCTTTCTTT; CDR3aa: CAWSTIGGPGEAFF
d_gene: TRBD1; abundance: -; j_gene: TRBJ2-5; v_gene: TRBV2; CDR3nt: TGTGCCACGAGACAGGGGGGAGAAGAGACCCAGTACTTC; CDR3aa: CATRQGGEETQYF
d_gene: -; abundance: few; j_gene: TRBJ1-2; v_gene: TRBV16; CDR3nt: TGTGCCAGCAGCCGGTCGGGGGGGCATCGTGGCTACACCTTC; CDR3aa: CASSRSGGHRGYTF
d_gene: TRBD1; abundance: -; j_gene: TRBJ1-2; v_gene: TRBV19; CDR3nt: TGTGCCAGTAGTATAGAACCGGGACAGGGGCCCTACTATGGCTACACCTTC; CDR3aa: CASSIEPGQGPYYGYTF
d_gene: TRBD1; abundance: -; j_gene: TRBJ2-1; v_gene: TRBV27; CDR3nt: TGTGCCAGCAGTTCTGACAGGGGGCATGAGCAGTTCTTC; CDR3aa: CASSSDRGHEQFF
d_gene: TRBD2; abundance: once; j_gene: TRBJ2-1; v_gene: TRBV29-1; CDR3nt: TGCAGCGCAGCGGGGGGTTACTACAATGAGCAGTTCTTC; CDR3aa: CSAAGGYYNEQFF
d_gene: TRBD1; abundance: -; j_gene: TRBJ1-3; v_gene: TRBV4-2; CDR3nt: TGTGCCAGCAGCCAAGGACGGACAGGGGACCGAAACACCATATATTTT; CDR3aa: CASSQGRTGDRNTIYF
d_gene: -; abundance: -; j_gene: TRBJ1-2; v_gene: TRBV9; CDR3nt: TGTGCCAGCAGCTTAGACAGCTACTATGGCTACACCTTC; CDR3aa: CASSLDSYYGYTF
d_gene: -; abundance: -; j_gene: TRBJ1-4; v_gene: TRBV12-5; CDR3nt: TGTGCTAGTGGTTTGGTAGGGGGTTTTGAAAAACTGTTTTTT; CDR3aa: CASGLVGGFEKLFF
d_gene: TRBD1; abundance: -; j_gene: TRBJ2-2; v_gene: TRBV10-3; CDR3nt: TGTGCCATCAGTGAGTCGATGGCAGGGGGCGCGAACACCGGGGAGCTGTTTTTT; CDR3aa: CAISESMAGGANTGELFF
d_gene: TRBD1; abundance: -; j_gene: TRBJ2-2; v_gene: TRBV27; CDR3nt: TGTGCCAGCAGTCCAGGACAGGGGGAAGACACCGGGGAGCTGTTTTTT; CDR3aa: CASSPGQGEDTGELFF
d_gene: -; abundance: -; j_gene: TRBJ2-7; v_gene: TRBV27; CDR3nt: TGTGCCAGCAGTACCGGACTAAACTACGAGCAGTACTTC; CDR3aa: CASSTGLNYEQYF
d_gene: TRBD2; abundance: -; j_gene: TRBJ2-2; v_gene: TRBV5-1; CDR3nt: TGCGCCAGCAGACCGGGAGGGGGGAACACCGGGGAGCTGTTTTTT; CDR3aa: CASRPGGGNTGELFF
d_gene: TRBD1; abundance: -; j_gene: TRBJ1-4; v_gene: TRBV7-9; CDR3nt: TGTGCCAGCAGCTTAGGGGACAGGGGTGCATACACTGAAAAACTGTTTTTT; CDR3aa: CASSLGDRGAYTEKLFF
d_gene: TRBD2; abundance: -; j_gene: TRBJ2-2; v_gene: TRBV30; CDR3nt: TGTGCCTGGAGTGCCTCGGGACTAGCGGGCTCCTCGAACACCGGGGAGCTGTTTTTT; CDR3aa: CAWSASGLAGSSNTGELFF
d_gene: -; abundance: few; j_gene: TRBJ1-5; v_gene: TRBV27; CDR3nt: TGTGCCAGCAGTGTGGGGAGAGGTCAGCCCCAGCATTTT; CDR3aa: CASSVGRGQPQHF
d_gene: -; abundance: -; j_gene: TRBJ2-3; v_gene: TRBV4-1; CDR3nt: TGCGCCAGCAGCCCGGAGGGGGGGGCCGGTTGGGGCACAGATACGCAGTATTTT; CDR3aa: CASSPEGGAGWGTDTQYF
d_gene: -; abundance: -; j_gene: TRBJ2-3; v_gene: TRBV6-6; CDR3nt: TGTGCCAGCAGTTCGTCTACAGATACGCAGTATTTT; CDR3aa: CASSSSTDTQYF
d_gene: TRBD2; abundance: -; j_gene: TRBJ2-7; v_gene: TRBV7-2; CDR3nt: TGTGCCAGCAGCTTCGGCGGGGGGCGCTCCTACGAGCAGTACTTC; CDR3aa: CASSFGGGRSYEQYF
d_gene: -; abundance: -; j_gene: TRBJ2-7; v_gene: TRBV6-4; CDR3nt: TGTGCCAGCAGAAGACAGGATGCCCATGGGGACGAGCAGTACTTC; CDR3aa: CASRRQDAHGDEQYF
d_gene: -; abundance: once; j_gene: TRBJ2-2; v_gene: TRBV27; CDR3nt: TGTGCCAGCAGTTTATTTGGTACAGGACCAAACACCGGGGAGCTGTTTTTT; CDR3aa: CASSLFGTGPNTGELFF
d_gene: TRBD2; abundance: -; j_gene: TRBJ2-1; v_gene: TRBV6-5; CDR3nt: TGTGCCAGCAGCCCCGGGACTAGCTCCTACAATGAGCAGTTCTTC; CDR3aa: CASSPGTSSYNEQFF
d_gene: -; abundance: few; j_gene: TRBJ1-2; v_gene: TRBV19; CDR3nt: TGTGCCAGTAGTACACCGACAGCCCAAGCTAACTATGGCTACACCTTC; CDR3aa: CASSTPTAQANYGYTF
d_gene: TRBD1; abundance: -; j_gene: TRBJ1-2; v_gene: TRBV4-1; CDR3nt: TGCGCCAGCAGCCAACCGGGACAGGGGGCTAAGTATGGCTACACCTTC; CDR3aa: CASSQPGQGAKYGYTF
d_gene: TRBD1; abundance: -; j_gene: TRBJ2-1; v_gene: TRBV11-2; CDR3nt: TGTGCCAGCAGCTTATCCAGGACAGGGTCTTTTGAGGAGCAGTTCTTC; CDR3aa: CASSLSRTGSFEEQFF
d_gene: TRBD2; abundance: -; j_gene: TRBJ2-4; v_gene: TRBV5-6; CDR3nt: TGTGCCAGCAGCACCCCCCATGGGGGAGGGAACATTCAGTACTTC; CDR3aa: CASSTPHGGGNIQYF
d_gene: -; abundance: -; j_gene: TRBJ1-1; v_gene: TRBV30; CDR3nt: TGTGCCTGGAGTGCGGTTCTACCCCAAGCAAGTCCTCAGGGGATTAGCACTGAAGCTTTCTTT; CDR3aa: CAWSAVLPQASPQGISTEAFF
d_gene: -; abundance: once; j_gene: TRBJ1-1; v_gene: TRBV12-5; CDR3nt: TGTGCTAGTGGTTTGGTACAAGGGGGGGGATTGAACACTGAAGCTTTCTTT; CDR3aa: CASGLVQGGGLNTEAFF
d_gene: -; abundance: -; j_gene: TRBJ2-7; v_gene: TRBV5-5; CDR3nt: TGTGCCAGCAGCTTAATGGGGAGTCCCTACGAGCAGTACTTC; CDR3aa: CASSLMGSPYEQYF
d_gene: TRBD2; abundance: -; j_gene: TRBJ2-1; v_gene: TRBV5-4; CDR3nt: TGTGCCAGCAGCACGATAGCGGGGGGGCTACTCAACAATGAGCAGTTCTTC; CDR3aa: CASSTIAGGLLNNEQFF
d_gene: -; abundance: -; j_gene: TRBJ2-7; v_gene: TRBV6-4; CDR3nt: TGTGCCAGCAGGCGATCTCGCGAGCAGTACTTC; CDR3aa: CASRRSREQYF
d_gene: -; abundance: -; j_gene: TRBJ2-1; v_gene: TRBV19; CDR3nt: TGTGCCAGTAGTATAATGTCTCTCAATGAGCAGTTCTTC; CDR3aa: CASSIMSLNEQFF
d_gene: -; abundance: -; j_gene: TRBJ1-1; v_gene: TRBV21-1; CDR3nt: TGTGCCAGCAGCAAAAAGGTAACGGGCAAAACAGGGGTGTTCATGAACACTGAAGCTTTCTTT; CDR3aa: CASSKKVTGKTGVFMNTEAFF